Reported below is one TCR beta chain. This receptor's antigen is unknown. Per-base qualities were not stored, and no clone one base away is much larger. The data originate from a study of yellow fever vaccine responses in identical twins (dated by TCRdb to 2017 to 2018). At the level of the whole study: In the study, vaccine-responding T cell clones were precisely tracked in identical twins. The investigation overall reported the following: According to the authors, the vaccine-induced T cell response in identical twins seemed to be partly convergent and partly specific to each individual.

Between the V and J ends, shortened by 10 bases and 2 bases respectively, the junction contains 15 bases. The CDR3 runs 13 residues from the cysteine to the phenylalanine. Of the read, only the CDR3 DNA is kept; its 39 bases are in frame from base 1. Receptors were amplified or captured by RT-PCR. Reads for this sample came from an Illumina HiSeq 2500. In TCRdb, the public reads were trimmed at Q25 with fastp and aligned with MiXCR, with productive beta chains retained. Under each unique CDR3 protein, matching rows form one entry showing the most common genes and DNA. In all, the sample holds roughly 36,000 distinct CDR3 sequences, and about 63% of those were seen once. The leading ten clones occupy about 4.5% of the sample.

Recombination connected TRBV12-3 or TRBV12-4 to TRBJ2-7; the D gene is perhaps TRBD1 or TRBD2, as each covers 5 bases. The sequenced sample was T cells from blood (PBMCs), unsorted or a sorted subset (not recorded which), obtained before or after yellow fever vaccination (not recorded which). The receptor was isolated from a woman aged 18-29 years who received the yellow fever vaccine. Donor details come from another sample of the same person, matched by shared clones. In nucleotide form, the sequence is TGTGCCACCTCCCGGGACGGACCCTACGAGCAGTACTTC. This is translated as CATSRDGPYEQYF.